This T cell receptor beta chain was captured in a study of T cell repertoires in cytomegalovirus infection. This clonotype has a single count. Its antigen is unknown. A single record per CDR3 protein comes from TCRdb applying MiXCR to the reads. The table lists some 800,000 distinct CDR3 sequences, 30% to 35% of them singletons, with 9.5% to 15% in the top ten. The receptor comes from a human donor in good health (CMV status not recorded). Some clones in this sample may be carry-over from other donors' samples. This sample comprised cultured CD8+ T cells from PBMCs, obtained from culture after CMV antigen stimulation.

For the CDR3, the DNA is TGTGCCATCAGTGAGATAGGGGGCGAGGGATATAATTCACCCCTCCACTTT. Translating it yields CAISEIGGEGYNSPLHF. The rearrangement links TRBV10-3 to TRBJ1-6; 7 nucleotides agree with TRBD1. Germline CDR1 ENHRY, CDR2 SYGVKD. The CDR3 consists of 17 residues. The V segment lost 2 bases and the J segment 4 bases; nucleotides outside the gene matches: 8.